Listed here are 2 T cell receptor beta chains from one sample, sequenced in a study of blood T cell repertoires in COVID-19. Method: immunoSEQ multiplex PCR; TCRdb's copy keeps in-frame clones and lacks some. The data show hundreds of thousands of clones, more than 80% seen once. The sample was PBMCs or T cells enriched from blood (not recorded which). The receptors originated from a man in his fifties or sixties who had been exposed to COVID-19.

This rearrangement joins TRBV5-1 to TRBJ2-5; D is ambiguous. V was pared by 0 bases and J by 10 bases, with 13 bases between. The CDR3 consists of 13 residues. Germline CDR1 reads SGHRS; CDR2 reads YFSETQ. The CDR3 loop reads CASSLVPERSQYF. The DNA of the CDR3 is TGCGCCAGCAGCTTGGTGCCGGAACGGAGCCAGTACTTC. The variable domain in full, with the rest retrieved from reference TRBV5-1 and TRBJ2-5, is KAGVTQTPRYLIKTRGQQVTLSCSPISGHRSVSWYQQTPGQGLQFLFEYFSETQRNKGNFPGRFSGRQFSNSRSEMNVSTLELGDSALYLCASSLVPERSQYFGPGTRLLVL.

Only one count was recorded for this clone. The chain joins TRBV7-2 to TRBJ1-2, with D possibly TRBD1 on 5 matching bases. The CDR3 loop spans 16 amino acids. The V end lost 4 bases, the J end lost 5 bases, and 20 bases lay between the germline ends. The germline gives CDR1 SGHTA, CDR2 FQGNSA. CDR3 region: CASSSPLRQQLYGYTF. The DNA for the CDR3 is TGTGCCAGCAGCTCGCCTTTAAGACAGCAACTTTATGGCTACACCTTC.